Below, 30 T cell receptor beta chains from the same sample are listed, as sequenced in a study of T cell responses to AZD1222 COVID-19 vaccine. Some clones are missing from TCRdb's copy, which holds only in-frame ones; the method was immunoSEQ multiplex PCR. The profile covers about 170,000 clones, with over 90% appearing a single time and around 4% taken by the ten largest. Sequences were derived from peripheral blood, sampled on day 0 of AZD1222 vaccination. The source is an adult in good health.

V and J are TRBV6-5 and TRBJ2-5; no clear D gene. The CDR3 has 12 residues. Trimming pared 0 bases from V and 5 bases from J, leaving 4 bases between. From germline, CDR1 is MNHEY and CDR2 SVGAGI. CDR3 sequence (DNA): TGTGCCAGCAGTTACTCGTCCGAGACCCAGTACTTC. Translation gives CASSYSSETQYF.

The chain recombines TRBV4-1 with TRBJ1-5; D is possibly TRBD1 (6 bases). Germline CDR1 MGHRA, CDR2 YSYEKL. The CDR3 is 14 residues long. V lost 0 bases and J 7 bases, leaving 10 bases between the germline ends. Here the CDR3 reads CASSQEQGGQPQHF. Written as DNA, the CDR3 is TGCGCCAGCAGCCAAGAACAGGGAGGGCAGCCCCAGCATTTT.

The V gene is TRBV13, the J gene TRBJ1-3; TRBD1 aligns across 7 bases. Per the germline V gene, CDR1 is PRHDT and CDR2 is FYEKMQ (reference sequence). V shed 5 bases, J shed 5 bases, and the junction held 6 bases outside the gene matches. The CDR3 has 14 amino acids. CDR3 region: CASSQQGIRNTIYF. CDR3 DNA: TGTGCCAGCAGCCAACAGGGGATTAGAAACACCATATATTTT. The full variable domain, completed using reference TRBV13 and TRBJ1-3, is AAGVIQSPRHLIKEKRETATLKCYPIPRHDTVYWYQQGPGQDPQFLISFYEKMQSDKGSIPDRFSAQQFSDYHSELNMSSLELGDSALYFCASSQQGIRNTIYFGEGSWLTVV.

This sequence joins TRBV12-3 or TRBV12-4 and TRBJ1-2, with a weak D call TRBD1 (5 bases). CDR3 length: 13 amino acids. Trimming pared 5 bases from V and 7 bases from J, leaving 14 bases between. CDR3 residues: CASSPTGARGYTF. CDR3 bases: TGTGCCAGCAGTCCTACCGGGGCCCGTGGCTACACCTTC.

The chain recombines TRBV2 with TRBJ2-5; TRBD2 matches 10 bases. The CDR3 runs to 17 residues. Germline CDR1 reads SNHLY; CDR2 reads FYNNEI. The J segment lost 4 bases and the V segment lost 3 bases, leaving 11 bases of the junction unmatched. DNA of the CDR3: TGTGCCAGCAGTGAGGTCGGAGCGGGAGGGCCCGGAGAGACCCAGTACTTC. As protein: CASSEVGAGGPGETQYF.

The chain uses TRBV10-3 and TRBJ2-4, with D unresolved. Trimming took off 6 bases at V and 2 bases at J, with 8 bases between the two ends. This CDR3 has 13 residues. The germline gives CDR1 ENHRY, CDR2 SYGVKD. The CDR3 sequence is CAIRPETKNIQYF. The CDR3 nucleotides are TGTGCCATCAGGCCGGAGACCAAAAACATTCAGTACTTC.

J is TRBJ1-2 and V is TRBV2; D ambiguous. CDR3 size: 16 residues. CDR1 and CDR2 from the germline V gene are SNHLY and FYNNEI. Trimming removed 0 bases from V and 2 bases from J, with 13 bases in between. The chain's CDR3 is CASSEALSSGNYGYTF. The DNA for the CDR3 is TGTGCCAGCAGTGAAGCGCTTTCTTCGGGGAACTATGGCTACACCTTC.

This rearrangement joins TRBV12-3 or TRBV12-4 to TRBJ2-1; D is perhaps TRBD2 (6 bases). V was trimmed by 5 bases and J by 8 bases, leaving 10 bases between them. The length of the CDR3 is 12 residues. CDR3 loop: CASSPKRDEQFF. Here the CDR3 DNA reads TGTGCCAGCAGTCCCAAGCGGGATGAGCAGTTCTTC.

This chain joins TRBV27 and TRBJ2-2; D not certain. The V gene lost 8 bases and the J gene lost 8 bases, with 12 bases spanning the gap. CDR3 length equals 12 residues. Germline CDR1 reads MNHEY; CDR2 reads SMNVEV (reference sequence). CDR3 sequence reads: CASAPQRGELFF. In DNA form, the CDR3 reads TGTGCCAGCGCCCCCCAGCGTGGGGAGCTGTTTTTT.

The chain uses TRBV4-1 and TRBJ1-2; 7 nucleotides line up with TRBD1. This CDR3 contains 15 residues. V gave up 0 bases and J gave up 6 bases; unmatched junction bases: 7. Germline-derived CDR1 and CDR2 are MGHRA and YSYEKL. The CDR3 DNA is TGCGCCAGCAGCCAAGATCTGGCAGACAGGGATGGCTACACCTTC. Its translation is CASSQDLADRDGYTF.

The chain couples TRBV12-3 or TRBV12-4 to TRBJ1-1, with a weak D call TRBD1 (5 bases). Deletions cut 6 bases from V and 3 bases from J, with 11 bases between. CDR3 length equals 13 residues. CDR3 sequence (DNA): TGTGCCAGCAGCGGGGGTCTAGACACTGAAGCTTTCTTT. Amino acids: CASSGGLDTEAFF.

The rearrangement joins TRBV30 to TRBJ2-1; the D gene is possibly TRBD2 (5 bases). The CDR3 has 15 amino acids. Trimming took 2 bases from V and 7 from J, leaving 18 bases between them. The V gene's germline CDR1 is GTSNPN and CDR2 SVGIG (reference sequence). CDR3 sequence reads: CAWSFTTGVWNEQFF. The CDR3 coding sequence is TGTGCCTGGAGTTTTACAACCGGGGTTTGGAATGAGCAGTTCTTC.

This chain connects TRBV29-1 to TRBJ2-7; TRBD1 matches 9 bases. Germline-derived CDR1 and CDR2 are SQVTM and ANQGSEA. This CDR3 is built from 15 residues. Trimming took 3 bases from V and 0 from J; bases not matched to a gene: 6. CDR3 bases: TGCAGCGTTGAGGCCCGGGACAGGGCCTCCTACGAGCAGTACTTC. It translates to CSVEARDRASYEQYF.

Worth noting for this clone: The same CDR3 also results from other DNA sequences found in this sample. This sequence joins TRBV11-2 and TRBJ2-1, with D hard to call. Germline loops: CDR1 SGHAT, CDR2 FQNNGV. The CDR3 runs to 11 residues. V was trimmed by 1 base and J by 7 bases, leaving 2 bases between them. The CDR3 nucleotides read TGTGCCAGCAGCTTAGTGAATGAGCAGTTCTTC. Residues: CASSLVNEQFF.

V and J are TRBV20-1 and TRBJ2-3; D is unclear. The CDR3 totals 13 residues. Trimming took off 3 bases at V and 1 base at J, with 8 bases between the two ends. Germline V CDR1 and CDR2: DFQATT, SNEGSKA (reference sequence). The CDR3 region is CSASAGGTDTQYF. In DNA form, the CDR3 reads TGCAGTGCTAGTGCAGGAGGCACAGATACGCAGTATTTT.

The chain joins TRBV28 to TRBJ1-5; possibly TRBD1 for D (5 bases). The germline V and J ends were trimmed by 6 bases and 4 bases, with 16 bases remaining between them. The germline gives CDR1 MDHEN, CDR2 SYDVKM. The CDR3 consists of 15 residues. CDR3 nucleotides: TGTGCCAGCAGCAGCGGGGGGTTCTTTAATCAGCCCCAGCATTTT. This gives the protein CASSSGGFFNQPQHF.

This chain joins TRBV6-5 and TRBJ2-7, with TRBD1 matching over 9 bases. CDR3 length: 14 residues. Germline CDR1 reads MNHEY; CDR2 reads SVGAGI. J was trimmed by 1 base and V by 6 bases; bases with no gene match: 4. The DNA for the CDR3 is TGTGCCAGCAGAGCGGACAGGGGTTCCTACGAGCAGTACTTC. It yields the protein CASRADRGSYEQYF.

V is TRBV11-2 and J is TRBJ2-5, with 12 nucleotides matching TRBD2. Germline loops: CDR1 SGHAT, CDR2 FQNNGV. The length of the CDR3 is 14 residues. The junction had 7 bases not matched to a gene; V was cut back by 6 bases and J by 8 bases. CDR3 in amino acids: CASSLTSGGSTQYF. The CDR3, as DNA: TGTGCCAGCAGTTTGACTAGCGGGGGTTCCACCCAGTACTTC.

This chain links TRBV10-3 with TRBJ2-3, with 10 positions matching TRBD2. V lost 6 bases, J lost 4 bases, and 28 bases stayed unmatched. There are 22 residues in the CDR3. CDR1 and CDR2 from the germline V gene are ENHRY and SYGVKD. The CDR3 reads CAIRSLGANRSGGAARSDTQYF. As DNA, the CDR3 is TGTGCCATCAGGAGTCTCGGGGCTAATCGGAGCGGGGGGGCCGCTCGGTCAGATACGCAGTATTTT.

The V and J genes are TRBV27 and TRBJ2-1, with D perhaps TRBD2 (5 bases). The CDR3 sequence is 15 residues long. Trimming left V 5 bases short and J 6 bases short, with 17 bases between. Germline V gene lookup returns CDR1 MNHEY and CDR2 SMNVEV (reference sequence). The CDR3 DNA follows: TGTGCCAGCAGTCTCCGCGAGGGATTTTCCAATGAGCAGTTCTTC. Translating it yields CASSLREGFSNEQFF.

The J gene is TRBJ2-3, the V gene TRBV19; 12 nucleotides match TRBD2. Germline assignment: CDR1 LNHDA and CDR2 SQIVND (reference sequence). Losses at the gene ends were 5 bases for V and 0 bases for J; bases not matched to a gene: 3. The CDR3 contains 16 residues. The DNA of the CDR3 is TGTGCCAGTAGTCAACTAGCGGGGGGCAGCACAGATACGCAGTATTTT. It specifies CASSQLAGGSTDTQYF.

The chain has TRBV7-2 and TRBJ1-4, with TRBD1 matching over 7 bases. The CDR3 sequence is 13 residues long. The germline gives CDR1 SGHTA, CDR2 FQGNSA. Unmatched junction bases numbered 6, after V lost 5 bases and J lost 9 bases. Here the CDR3 DNA reads TGTGCCAGCAGCATGACAGGGATTCAAAAACTGTTTTTT. Its translation: CASSMTGIQKLFF.

V gene TRBV15 combines with J gene TRBJ1-2; tentative D call: TRBD1 (6 bases). CDR3 size: 15 residues. Germline V gives CDR1 LNHNV, CDR2 YYDKDF (reference sequence). Trimming shortened V by 1 base and J by 5 bases, and 14 bases separated the two germline ends. This CDR3 is CATSRGQGLLYGYTF. Written as DNA, the CDR3 is TGTGCCACCAGCAGAGGGCAGGGGCTCCTATATGGCTACACCTTC.

V is TRBV20-1 and J is TRBJ1-4; D not resolved. Germline-derived CDR1 and CDR2 are DFQATT and SNEGSKA (reference sequence). Trimming stripped 6 bases from V and 5 bases from J, with 7 bases between. The CDR3 length is 11 residues. CDR3 loop: CSADANEKLFF. DNA for the CDR3: TGCAGTGCCGACGCGAATGAAAAACTGTTTTTT.

The chain combines TRBV18 with TRBJ2-6, with unresolved D. The CDR3 covers 14 residues. Trimming removed 4 bases at V and 0 bases at J, with 4 bases between. The germline gives CDR1 KGHSH, CDR2 LQKENI. CDR3 bases: TGTGCCAGCTCACAAAGCTCTGGGGCCAACGTCCTGACTTTC. Encoded protein: CASSQSSGANVLTF.

V and J are TRBV7-9 and TRBJ1-4; D remains unclear. The CDR3 sequence is 16 residues long. Trimming stripped 1 base from V and 0 bases from J, with 9 bases between. Per the germline V gene, CDR1 is SEHNR and CDR2 is FQNEAQ (reference sequence). CDR3 amino acids: CASSLDREPTNEKLFF. The DNA for the CDR3 is TGTGCCAGCAGCTTAGACCGGGAGCCAACTAATGAAAAACTGTTTTTT.

The CDR3 DNA reads as TGTGCCAGCAGTTACCCCCTGGGCGGGACCGCCTACAATGAGCAGTTCTTC. Translation gives CASSYPLGGTAYNEQFF. The chain carries TRBV6-2 or TRBV6-3 and TRBJ2-1; D might be TRBD2 (6 bases). The germline V gene encodes CDR1 MNHEY and CDR2 SVGEGT. V was cut by 2 bases and J by 2 bases, with 16 bases left in between. The CDR3 has 17 amino acids.

This sequence joins TRBV30 and TRBJ2-5, with D perhaps TRBD2 (6 bases). The CDR3 is made up of 17 amino acids. V lost 1 base to trimming and J lost 7 bases, with 25 bases between them. Germline lookup yields CDR1 GTSNPN and CDR2 SVGIG (reference sequence). Here the CDR3 DNA reads TGTGCCTGGAGTGACTTTTCCGGGACTGACCCTTCTCCGACCCAGTACTTC. Translation: CAWSDFSGTDPSPTQYF.

The chain links TRBV4-1 to TRBJ2-7; no firm D call. V lost 5 bases to trimming and J lost 2 bases, with 13 bases between them. The germline CDR1 and CDR2 sequences are MGHRA and YSYEKL. This CDR3 contains 14 residues. CDR3 sequence (DNA): TGCGCCAGCAGCTGGGCTAAAAGGGCCTACGAGCAGTACTTC. It encodes CASSWAKRAYEQYF.

About this clone itself: One junction end disagrees with the germline gene, perhaps due to a read error. V and J are TRBV7-9 and TRBJ2-3; a possible D gene is TRBD2 (6 bases). This CDR3 is built from 13 residues. Germline V CDR1 and CDR2: SEHNR, FQNEAQ (reference sequence). The CDR3 nucleotides are TGCCTCGTACTAGCACAGGTGGTAGATACGCAGTATTTT. Translation gives CLVLAQVVDTQYF. The whole variable domain, filled in from reference TRBV7-9 and TRBJ2-3, reads DTGVSQNPRHKITKRGQNVTFRCDPISEHNRLYWYRQTLGQGPEFLTYFQNEAQLEKSRLLSDRFSAERPKGSFSTLEIQRTEQGDSAMYLCLVLAQVVDTQYFGPGTRLTVL.